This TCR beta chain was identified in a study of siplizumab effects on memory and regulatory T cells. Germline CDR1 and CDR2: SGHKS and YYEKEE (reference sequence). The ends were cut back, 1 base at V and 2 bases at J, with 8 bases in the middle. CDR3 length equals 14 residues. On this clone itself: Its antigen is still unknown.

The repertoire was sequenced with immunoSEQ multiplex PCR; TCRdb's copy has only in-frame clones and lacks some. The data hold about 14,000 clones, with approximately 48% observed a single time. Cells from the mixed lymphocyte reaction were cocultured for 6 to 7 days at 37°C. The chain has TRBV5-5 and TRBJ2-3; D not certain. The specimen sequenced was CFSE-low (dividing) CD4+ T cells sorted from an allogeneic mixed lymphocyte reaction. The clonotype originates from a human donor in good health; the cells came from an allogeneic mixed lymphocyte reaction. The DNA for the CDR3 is TGTGCCAGCAGCTTGATCCAGGTCACAGATACGCAGTATTTT. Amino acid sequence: CASSLIQVTDTQYF.